The 18 T cell receptor beta chains presented below share a single source sample, sequenced in a study of cytomegalovirus exposure and HLA in healthy donors. In the PCR, 60 Vbeta and 13 Jbeta primers were used. Sequencing used immunoSEQ multiplex PCR; TCRdb keeps in-frame clones, though not all of them. Found here are 150,000 or so clones, about 74% of them singletons; the top ten hold 4.3%. The sequencing input was PBMCs. The source is a man younger than 30 in good health and CMV-seropositive.

The genes are TRBV28 and TRBJ1-2; 8 bases align to TRBD1. Germline lookup yields CDR1 MDHEN and CDR2 SYDVKM. The V and J ends lost 4 bases and 8 bases, in that order; junction bases with no gene match: 6. CDR3 size: 13 residues. CDR3 bases: TGTGCCAGCAGTTCGACAGGGGTGGGGGGCTACACCTTC. It encodes CASSSTGVGGYTF.

This clone was recorded a few times. The chain combines TRBV10-3 with TRBJ2-2, with 7 bases identical to TRBD1. Losses at the gene ends were 3 bases for V and 2 bases for J; bases not matched to a gene: 15. Germline V gives CDR1 ENHRY, CDR2 SYGVKD. This CDR3 spans 19 amino acids. CDR3 protein: CAISESRQGGSRNTGELFF. CDR3 bases: TGTGCCATCAGTGAATCTCGACAGGGTGGATCTAGAAACACCGGGGAGCTGTTTTTT.

The chain joins TRBV27 to TRBJ1-5; 7 nucleotides match TRBD1. CDR1 MNHEY and CDR2 SMNVEV come from the germline V gene (reference sequence). V lost 2 bases to trimming and J lost 0 bases; unmatched junction nucleotides: 7. The CDR3 is 17 amino acids. CDR3 in DNA: TGTGCCAGCAGTTTAACGGGACAGCGGAATAGCAATCAGCCCCAGCATTTT. It specifies CASSLTGQRNSNQPQHF.

The chain carries TRBV18 and TRBJ1-5; D gene uncertain. The length of the CDR3 is 13 residues. V gave up 4 bases and J gave up 5 bases, with 9 bases separating them. Germline-derived CDR1 and CDR2 are KGHSH and LQKENI. The CDR3 here is CASSLTLDQPQHF. The DNA for the CDR3 is TGTGCCAGCTCACTAACTCTCGATCAGCCCCAGCATTTT.

This rearrangement joins TRBV29-1 to TRBJ1-5; 8 bases agree with TRBD1. The junction had 4 bases not matched to a gene; V was cut back by 6 bases and J by 3 bases. The CDR3 runs to 13 residues. The germline V gene encodes CDR1 SQVTM and CDR2 ANQGSEA. The CDR3 here is CSVGQGHNQPQHF. CDR3 nucleotide sequence: TGCAGCGTAGGACAGGGACACAATCAGCCCCAGCATTTT.

V and J are TRBV28 and TRBJ1-5, with a weak D call TRBD1 (5 bases). The V gene's germline CDR1 is MDHEN and CDR2 SYDVKM. V was clipped by 1 base and J by 1 base, with 14 bases between them. The CDR3 runs 17 residues. The CDR3 sequence is CASSLSAGGVSNQPQHF. CDR3 coding DNA: TGTGCCAGCAGTTTATCGGCAGGAGGGGTCAGCAATCAGCCCCAGCATTTT.

This clone was seen just once. The chain recombines TRBV10-3 with TRBJ2-7; 10 nucleotides line up with TRBD2. CDR1 is ENHRY, CDR2 SYGVKD, per germline. Trimming removed 6 bases from V and 3 bases from J; junction bases left unmatched: 14. The CDR3 loop spans 17 amino acids. The CDR3 nucleotides are TGTGCCATCAGGCAGGACAGGTCTAGCGGGGGCCACTACGAGCAGTACTTC. Residues: CAIRQDRSSGGHYEQYF.

The chain joins TRBV10-3 to TRBJ1-2; 8 positions match TRBD1. J lost 0 bases, V lost 4 bases, and 13 bases had no gene match. This CDR3 comprises 18 residues. CDR1 and CDR2 from the germline V gene are ENHRY and SYGVKD. The CDR3 loop is CAISVLPGQAHTNYGYTF. In nucleotides, the CDR3 is TGTGCCATCAGTGTATTACCGGGACAGGCCCATACTAACTATGGCTACACCTTC.

The rearrangement uses TRBV5-1 and TRBJ2-2, with TRBD2 matching 7 bases. V gave up 3 bases and J gave up 1 base; unmatched junction bases: 6. CDR3 size: 16 residues. Germline-derived CDR1 and CDR2 are SGHRS and YFSETQ. The CDR3 sequence is CASSSREGLNTGELFF. CDR3 coding DNA: TGCGCCAGCAGCTCAAGGGAGGGCCTGAACACCGGGGAGCTGTTTTTT.

V and J are TRBV11-2 and TRBJ2-1; 9 nucleotides match TRBD1. The germline V gene has CDR1 SGHAT and CDR2 FQNNGV. The CDR3 is 15 amino acids. J lost 9 bases, V lost 5 bases, and 11 bases had no gene match. This chain's CDR3 is CASSLLPGQGGEQFF. CDR3 nucleotides: TGTGCCAGCAGCCTTTTACCGGGACAGGGTGGTGAGCAGTTCTTC.

This chain connects TRBV5-4 to TRBJ2-1; the match to TRBD2 covers 7 bases. In germline, CDR1 is SGHNT, CDR2 YYREEE (reference sequence). The CDR3 runs 15 residues. The V segment lost 0 bases and the J segment 10 bases; nucleotides outside the gene matches: 10. DNA of the CDR3: TGTGCCAGCAGCTTGGTGCTAGCGGAAAACGCCGAGCAGTTCTTC. It encodes CASSLVLAENAEQFF.

The gene calls are TRBV19 and TRBJ1-2; 9 nucleotides line up with TRBD1. Germline V lookup: CDR1 LNHDA, CDR2 SQIVND (reference sequence). CDR3 length equals 13 residues. Trimming at V came to 6 bases and at J to 4 bases, leaving 3 bases not matched to a gene. CDR3 nucleotides: TGTGCCAGTAGGGGGACAGGGTCCTATGGCTACACCTTC. It encodes CASRGTGSYGYTF.

The CDR3 DNA sequence: TGTGCCAGCAGTTACTCCGGCGGGAACGAGCAGTACTTC. Its translation: CASSYSGGNEQYF. The chain recombines TRBV6-6 with TRBJ2-7, with D possibly matching TRBD2 (6 bases). In germline, CDR1 is MNHNY, CDR2 SVGAGI (reference sequence). This CDR3 has 13 residues. Trimming removed 0 bases from V and 5 bases from J, with 8 bases in between.

J is TRBJ2-3 and V is TRBV15; D may be TRBD2 (5 bases). Germline assignment: CDR1 LNHNV and CDR2 YYDKDF (reference sequence). Trimming stripped 1 base from V and 5 bases from J, with 10 bases between. The CDR3 loop spans 14 amino acids. The CDR3 spells CATSRGPSLDTQYF. DNA of the CDR3: TGTGCCACCAGCAGAGGCCCTAGCTTAGATACGCAGTATTTT. Combining the CDR3 with reference TRBV15 and TRBJ2-3 gives the whole variable domain DAMVIQNPRYQVTQFGKPVTLSCSQTLNHNVMYWYQQKSSQAPKLLFHYYDKDFNNEADTPDNFQSRRPNTSFCFLDIRSPGLGDTAMYLCATSRGPSLDTQYFGPGTRLTVL.

The V gene is TRBV30, the J gene TRBJ2-2; 10 bases map to TRBD2. This CDR3 is 14 amino acids long. V gave up 4 bases and J gave up 6 bases; unmatched junction bases: 5. Germline V gives CDR1 GTSNPN, CDR2 SVGIG (reference sequence). The CDR3 sequence is CAWISGRPPGELFF. In nucleotides, the CDR3 is TGTGCCTGGATTAGCGGGAGGCCCCCCGGGGAGCTGTTTTTT.

The CDR3 loop is CASSHPGSSYEQYF. Here the CDR3 DNA reads TGTGCCAGCAGCCACCCGGGGAGCTCCTACGAGCAGTACTTC. This chain connects TRBV4-2 to TRBJ2-7; D might be TRBD2 (5 bases). The V gene lost 3 bases and the J gene lost 0 bases, with 9 bases spanning the gap. CDR1 LGHNA and CDR2 YNFKEQ come from the germline V gene. CDR3 size: 14 residues.

This chain joins TRBV5-1 and TRBJ2-7; TRBD1 is a possible D gene (6 bases). The V gene lost 0 bases and the J gene lost 2 bases, with 12 bases spanning the gap. CDR3 size: 15 residues. The V gene's germline CDR1 is SGHRS and CDR2 YFSETQ. The CDR3 loop is CASSLATGWTYEQYF. The CDR3 DNA reads as TGCGCCAGCAGCTTGGCAACAGGGTGGACCTACGAGCAGTACTTC. Drawing the rest from reference TRBV5-1 and TRBJ2-7, the complete variable domain is KAGVTQTPRYLIKTRGQQVTLSCSPISGHRSVSWYQQTPGQGLQFLFEYFSETQRNKGNFPGRFSGRQFSNSRSEMNVSTLELGDSALYLCASSLATGWTYEQYFGPGTRLTVT.

This sequence joins TRBV5-8 and TRBJ1-5; perhaps TRBD1 as D (5 bases). The V and J ends lost 4 bases and 11 bases respectively, with 13 bases between them. In germline, CDR1 is SGHTS, CDR2 YDEGEE. The CDR3 is 12 amino acids. The CDR3 nucleotides are TGTGCCAGCAGCCGCGCAGGGTTGGCCCAGCATTTT. It codes for CASSRAGLAQHF.